This T cell receptor beta chain derives from a study of T cells in Graves' hyperthyroidism and ophthalmopathy. As for the study in general: Specimen type is peripheral blood, collected at initial diagnosis prior to any treatment. Overall study findings and caveats: Model-based prediction identified ophthalmopathy a median 6.5 months prior to its onset. Ophthalmopathy stood apart from stable hyperthyroidism in a 13 V-J model.

The CDR3 is 14 residues long. Germline-derived CDR1 and CDR2 are MDHEN and SYDVKM. Trimming pared 4 bases from V and 5 bases from J, leaving 12 bases between. This clonotype was seen a single time. Antigen unknown. What was amplified from RNA transcripts were TCR beta CDR3 regions. A set of HTBI primers served as the primers for a first-round RT-PCR of the TCR CDR3. TCRdb re-analysed the multiplex PCR reads in MiXCR, keeping a single row per CDR3 protein. The sample carries around 300,000 distinct CDR3 sequences, about 19% recorded once. Sequencing input: blood. The sequence was collected from a man aged 45-65 years with Graves' ophthalmopathy. The chain couples TRBV28 to TRBJ2-4; D remains unclear. The CDR3 sequence is CASSSYMDQNIQYF. The CDR3 nucleotides are TGTGCCAGCAGTTCCTACATGGACCAAAACATTCAGTACTTC.